This T cell receptor (beta chain) was found in a study of OX40 agonist ivuxolimab in advanced cancers. CDR1 is LGHNA and CDR2 is YNFKEQ in the germline V gene. V dropped 3 bases and J dropped 3; count of bases not matched to a gene: 3. The CDR3 extends over 16 amino acids. The data were produced by immunoSEQ multiplex PCR, yet TCRdb's version contains in-frame clones alone and is incomplete. Seen here are tens of thousands of clones, about 86% observed once, and the top ten hold under 2%. Points on this clone: The antigen is undetermined.

General study findings and limits: CD8+ T cells showed, on average, more clonal expansion than CD4+ cells. Clonal expansion from baseline to week 6 occurred in both CD4+ and CD8+ T cells.

This clonotype was sampled from an adult with an advanced solid tumor such as melanoma, head and neck, liver or kidney cancer. The chain couples TRBV4-2 to TRBJ2-1, with 12 positions matching TRBD2. The sample here was CD4+ or CD8+ T cells sorted from blood, taken in a trial of the OX40 agonist ivuxolimab. The CDR3 sequence is CASSHGLAGIYNEQFF. The CDR3, as DNA: TGTGCCAGCAGCCATGGACTAGCGGGAATCTACAATGAGCAGTTCTTC.